This is a list of T cell receptor beta chains from one sample in a study of blood T cell repertoires in COVID-19. TCRdb's table, derived via immunoSEQ multiplex PCR, lists solely in-frame clones and lacks some. The top ten hold 2.5% to 3.5% of the sample, which has around 170,000 clones, approximately 79% seen once. Input material: peripheral blood. Receptors originate from a woman of 80 years or more with acute or convalescent COVID-19. Each CDR3 is given without its conserved first and last residue. The D gene is left open where the match is weak.

CDR3	D	V	J
ASSLRQFDEQF	.	TRBV12-3/TRBV12-4	TRBJ2-1
ASSIGTGSGRPYGYT	.	TRBV19	TRBJ1-2
ASSQVSNLEAF	.	TRBV4-2	TRBJ1-1
ASSAPGLAGGNEQF	TRBD2	TRBV28	TRBJ2-1
AGSTGGYNEQF	TRBD1	TRBV6-5	TRBJ2-1
ASSSTRAGGEQQY	.	TRBV27	TRBJ2-7
ASSRTGVNPNQPQH	TRBD1	TRBV18	TRBJ1-5
ASSYQTRYT	.	TRBV12-3/TRBV12-4	TRBJ1-2
ASSTQGSELF	.	TRBV7-6	TRBJ1-4
ASSLDDRLAVLYEQY	TRBD2	TRBV7-8	TRBJ2-7
ASSLGQTPNPQY	.	TRBV27	TRBJ2-5